Described below is a single T cell receptor (beta chain) sequence and its context. The CDR3 is cut off 3 residues early in the read; its end comes from the germline J gene. This entry is derived from a study of T cell clonality in common variable immunodeficiency. Assay: immunoSEQ multiplex PCR; the TCRdb copy retains only in-frame clones and omits some. Found here are tens of thousands of clones, no singletons; the ten largest cover under 5%. Germline V gives CDR1 SEHNR, CDR2 FQNEAQ (reference sequence). The CDR3 loop spans 14 amino acids. V lost 8 bases and J lost 3; bases outside the gene matches: 10. Caucasian heritage predominated among both patients and controls.

This clonotype originated in a person aged 18-69 years in good health. The sequenced material came from peripheral blood mononuclear cells. This sequence joins TRBV7-9 and TRBJ2-7; 7 bases match TRBD1. Incomplete CDR3 DNA: TGTGCCAGCGGTCACCGGGACAGAAACTACGAG. Its protein product is CASGHRDRNYE. The full CDR3 is CASGHRDRNYEQYF.